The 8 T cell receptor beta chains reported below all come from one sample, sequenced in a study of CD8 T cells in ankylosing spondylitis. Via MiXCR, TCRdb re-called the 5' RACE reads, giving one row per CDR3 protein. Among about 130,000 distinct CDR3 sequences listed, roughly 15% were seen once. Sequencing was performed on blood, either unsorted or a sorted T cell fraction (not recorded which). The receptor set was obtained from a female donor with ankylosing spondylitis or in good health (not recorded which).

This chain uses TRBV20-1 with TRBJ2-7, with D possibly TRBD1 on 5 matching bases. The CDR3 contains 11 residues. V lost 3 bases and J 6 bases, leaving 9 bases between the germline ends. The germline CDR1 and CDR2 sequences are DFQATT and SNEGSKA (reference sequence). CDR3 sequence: CSASWGSEQYF. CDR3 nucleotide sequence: TGCAGTGCTAGTTGGGGCTCCGAGCAGTACTTC.

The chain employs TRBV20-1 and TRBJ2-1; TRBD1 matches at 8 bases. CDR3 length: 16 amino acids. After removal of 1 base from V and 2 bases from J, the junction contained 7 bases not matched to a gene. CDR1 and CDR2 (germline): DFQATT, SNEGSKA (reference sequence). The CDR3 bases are TGCAGTGCTAGAGTGGGACAGGCGTCACCCTACAATGAGCAGTTCTTC. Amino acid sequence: CSARVGQASPYNEQFF.

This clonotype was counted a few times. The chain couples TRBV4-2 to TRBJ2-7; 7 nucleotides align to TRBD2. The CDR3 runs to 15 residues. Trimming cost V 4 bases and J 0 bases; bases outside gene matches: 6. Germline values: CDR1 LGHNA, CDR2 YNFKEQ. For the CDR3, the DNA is TGTGCCAGCAGCCTTGGACTAGGCAGCTCCTACGAGCAGTACTTC. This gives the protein CASSLGLGSSYEQYF.

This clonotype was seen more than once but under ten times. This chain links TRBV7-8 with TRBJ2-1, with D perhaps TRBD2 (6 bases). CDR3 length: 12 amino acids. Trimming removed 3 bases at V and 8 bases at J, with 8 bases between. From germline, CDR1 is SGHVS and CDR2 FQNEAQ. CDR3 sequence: CASSFSSDEQFF. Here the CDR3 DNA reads TGTGCCAGCAGCTTCTCTAGCGATGAGCAGTTCTTC.

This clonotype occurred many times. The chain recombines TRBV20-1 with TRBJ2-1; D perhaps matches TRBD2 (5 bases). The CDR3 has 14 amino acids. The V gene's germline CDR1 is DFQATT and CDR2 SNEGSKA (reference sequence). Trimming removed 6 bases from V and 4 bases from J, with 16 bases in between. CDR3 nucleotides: TGCAGTGCCACGGACTCGCAGAATTACAATGAGCAGTTCTTC. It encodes CSATDSQNYNEQFF.

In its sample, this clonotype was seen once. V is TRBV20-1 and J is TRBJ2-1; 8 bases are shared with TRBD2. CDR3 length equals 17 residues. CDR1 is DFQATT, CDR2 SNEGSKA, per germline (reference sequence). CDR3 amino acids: CCAEELGRAISYNEQFF. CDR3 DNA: TGCTGCGCAGAGGAACTCGGGAGGGCCATCTCCTACAATGAGCAGTTCTTC.

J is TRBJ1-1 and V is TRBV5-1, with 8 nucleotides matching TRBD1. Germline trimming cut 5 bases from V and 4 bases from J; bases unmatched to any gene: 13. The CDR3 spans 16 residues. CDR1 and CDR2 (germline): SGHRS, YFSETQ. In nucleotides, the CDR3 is TGCGCCAGCAGACTGGGACAGGTGGGTGGAAGCACTGAAGCTTTCTTT. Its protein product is CASRLGQVGGSTEAFF.

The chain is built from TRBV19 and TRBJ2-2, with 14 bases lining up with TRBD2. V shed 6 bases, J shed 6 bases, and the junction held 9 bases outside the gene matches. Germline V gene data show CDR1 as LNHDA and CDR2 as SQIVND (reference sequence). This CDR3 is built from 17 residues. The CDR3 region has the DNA TGTGCCAGTAGAACGACTAGCGGGAGGGCCGTCGCCGGGGAGCTGTTTTTT. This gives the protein CASRTTSGRAVAGELFF.